The 2 T cell receptor beta chains below come from one sample, sequenced in a study of blood T cell repertoires in COVID-19. Only in-frame clones appear in the TCRdb table, and some are missing; sequencing was by immunoSEQ multiplex PCR. Of roughly 190,000 clones in the sample, roughly 81% were seen once. The material sequenced was peripheral blood. These receptors came from a woman in her 70s with active or convalescent COVID-19.

The chain recombines TRBV18 with TRBJ2-7; TRBD2 agrees at 8 bases. CDR1 and CDR2 from the germline V gene are KGHSH and LQKENI. The junction had 7 bases not matched to a gene; V was cut back by 3 bases and J by 3 bases. The CDR3 contains 15 residues. The CDR3 sequence: CASSPPGLGFYEQYF. The CDR3 DNA sequence: TGTGCCAGCTCACCCCCGGGACTAGGGTTCTACGAGCAGTACTTC.

This chain uses TRBV28 with TRBJ1-3; D is ambiguous. The CDR3 runs to 13 residues. Between the trimmed V and J ends, which lost 3 bases and 0 bases, there was a span of 3 bases. The V gene's germline CDR1 is MDHEN and CDR2 SYDVKM. The CDR3 loop reads CASSFYSGNTIYF. For the CDR3, the DNA is TGTGCCAGCAGTTTCTACTCTGGAAACACCATATATTTT.